Presented here are 22 T cell receptor beta chains from one specimen sequenced in a study of CD8+ T cells in alopecia areata. cDNA serving as the sequencing template came from extracted, reverse transcribed RNA. Here immunoSEQ multiplex PCR was the method, and the copy in TCRdb shows in-frame clones only, minus some. This sample has more than 200,000 clones, with just over 65% found just once. Documented treatment: oral pan-JAK inhibitor, 5-10 mg twice daily. The sequencing used CD4+ T cells sorted from blood, collected at week 44, from a patient treated with tofacitinib. The receptor set was obtained from a human donor with alopecia areata.

The CDR3 protein is CASSYTSRPYPGEQYF. CDR3 sequence (DNA): TGTGCCAGCAGTTACACGTCCAGACCCTATCCTGGGGAGCAGTACTTC. The chain is built from TRBV6-5 and TRBJ2-7; D unresolved. V was shortened by 2 bases and J by 7 bases, with 21 bases between the two germline ends. The germline V gene encodes CDR1 MNHEY and CDR2 SVGAGI. CDR3 length: 16 residues.

This clone was recorded a few times. The chain combines TRBV15 with TRBJ1-5; 7 positions agree with TRBD1. CDR1 and CDR2 (germline): LNHNV, YYDKDF (reference sequence). V trimming: 1 base; J trimming: 2 bases; junction bases outside the gene matches: 2. The CDR3 contains 15 residues. CDR3 amino acids: CATSRGGQGNQPQHF. The CDR3 nucleotides are TGTGCCACCAGCAGAGGCGGACAGGGCAATCAGCCCCAGCATTTT.

The chain joins TRBV18 to TRBJ2-1, with 9 bases that match TRBD1. The trim removed 6 bases at V and 3 bases at J, leaving 9 bases unmatched. This CDR3 region has 16 residues. From germline, CDR1 is KGHSH and CDR2 LQKENI. CDR3 sequence (DNA): TGTGCCAGCTCGCCCCCTGACAGGGGGGTCTACAATGAGCAGTTCTTC. Translation: CASSPPDRGVYNEQFF.

The V gene is TRBV25-1, the J gene TRBJ1-2, with unresolved D. The CDR3 contains 10 residues. Germline V gives CDR1 MGHDK, CDR2 SYGVNS. Trimming took 4 bases from V and 8 from J, leaving 5 bases between them. The CDR3 sequence is CASSGAGYTF. The CDR3, as DNA: TGTGCCAGCAGTGGTGCGGGCTACACCTTC.

The V gene is TRBV29-1, the J gene TRBJ2-7, with D possibly matching TRBD2 (6 bases). Germline V CDR1 and CDR2: SQVTM, ANQGSEA. Trimming took 4 bases from V and 2 from J, leaving 15 bases between them. CDR3 length: 14 residues. CDR3 sequence: CSVGGGVGTYEQYF. In DNA, the CDR3 is TGCAGCGTTGGCGGCGGGGTGGGGACCTACGAGCAGTACTTC.

This chain connects TRBV15 to TRBJ2-7, with 8 bases aligning to TRBD1. Germline CDR1 reads LNHNV; CDR2 reads YYDKDF (reference sequence). This CDR3 is 15 amino acids long. The V and J ends lost 6 bases and 2 bases, in that order; junction bases with no gene match: 9. The DNA for the CDR3 is TGTGCCACCAGAAAAGACAGGGGTGGTACCTACGAGCAGTACTTC. It yields the protein CATRKDRGGTYEQYF.

The rearrangement uses TRBV4-1 and TRBJ2-2; 9 bases are a match to TRBD1. J was trimmed by 3 bases and V by 5 bases; bases with no gene match: 4. Germline lookup yields CDR1 MGHRA and CDR2 YSYEKL. The CDR3 contains 15 residues. CDR3 DNA: TGCGCCAGCAGCAAACAGGGGGCGGACACCGGGGAGCTGTTTTTT. Translating it yields CASSKQGADTGELFF.

The chain combines TRBV20-1 with TRBJ2-7; no definite D call. Germline V CDR1 and CDR2: DFQATT, SNEGSKA (reference sequence). V was clipped by 3 bases and J by 4 bases, with 7 bases between them. This CDR3 has 11 amino acids. This CDR3 is CSASRLYEQYF. The DNA of the CDR3 is TGCAGTGCTAGTAGGCTTTACGAGCAGTACTTC.

This chain joins TRBV7-2 and TRBJ2-7, with 8 bases fitting TRBD2. The V and J ends lost 5 bases and 4 bases, in that order; junction bases with no gene match: 7. The CDR3 length is 14 residues. The germline gives CDR1 SGHTA, CDR2 FQGNSA. The CDR3: CASSPRTSSYEQYF. The CDR3 coding sequence is TGTGCCAGCAGCCCCCGGACTAGCTCTTACGAGCAGTACTTC.

The CDR3 DNA sequence: TGCGCCAGCAGCCAAGGAGCAGGGAAGGAGCAGTACTTC. This gives the protein CASSQGAGKEQYF. The chain carries TRBV4-3 and TRBJ2-7; TRBD1 might be the D (5 bases). The CDR3 spans 13 residues. Trimming removed 1 base from V and 7 bases from J, with 11 bases in between. Germline-derived CDR1 and CDR2 are LGHNA and YSLEER.

This clone came up once. V gene TRBV9 combines with J gene TRBJ1-2; 8 bases match TRBD1. The CDR3 totals 15 residues. J gave up 0 bases and V 4 bases, and 5 bases lay outside the gene matches. CDR1 SGDLS and CDR2 YYNGEE come from the germline V gene. The CDR3 is CASSPKGQANYGYTF. CDR3 nucleotides: TGTGCCAGCAGCCCAAAGGGACAGGCTAACTATGGCTACACCTTC. Full variable domain (rest looked up from reference TRBV9 and TRBJ1-2): DSGVTQTPKHLITATGQRVTLRCSPRSGDLSVYWYQQSLDQGLQFLIQYYNGEERAKGNILERFSAQQFPDLHSELNLSSLELGDSALYFCASSPKGQANYGYTFGSGTRLTVV.

This chain links TRBV11-3 with TRBJ2-4, with TRBD1 matching over 8 bases. CDR1 SGHNT and CDR2 YENEEA come from the germline V gene. The junction had 8 bases not matched to a gene; V was cut back by 0 bases and J by 7 bases. CDR3 length: 16 residues. The CDR3 region is CASSLDATGGRNIQYF. DNA for the CDR3: TGTGCCAGCAGCTTAGATGCCACAGGGGGGCGGAACATTCAGTACTTC. Variable domain in full (rest from reference TRBV11-3 and TRBJ2-4): EAGVVQSPRYKIIEKKQPVAFWCNPISGHNTLYWYLQNLGQGPELLIRYENEEAVDDSQLPKDRFSAERLKGVDSTLKIQPAELGDSAVYLCASSLDATGGRNIQYFGAGTRLSVL.

V usage is TRBV2 and J usage is TRBJ2-2; maybe TRBD2 (6 bases). Germline assignment: CDR1 SNHLY and CDR2 FYNNEI. The CDR3 spans 15 residues. Trimming pared 4 bases from V and 3 bases from J, leaving 12 bases between. The CDR3 loop is CASSGLASYTGELFF. The CDR3 DNA reads TGTGCCAGCAGTGGGCTAGCGAGCTACACCGGGGAGCTGTTTTTT.

The chain carries TRBV6-1 and TRBJ1-1; a weak D match, TRBD1 (5 bases). The CDR3 sequence is 13 residues long. V lost 7 bases, J lost 0 bases, and 9 bases lay in between. Germline V gene lookup returns CDR1 MNHNS and CDR2 SASEGT. CDR3 in DNA: TGTGCCAGCATGGAAGGGGTGAACACTGAAGCTTTCTTT. This gives the protein CASMEGVNTEAFF.

The chain joins TRBV7-6 to TRBJ2-2; D unresolved. Germline values: CDR1 SGHVS, CDR2 FNYEAQ. Trimming removed 4 bases from V and 8 bases from J, with 17 bases in between. CDR3 length: 15 amino acids. The CDR3, as DNA: TGTGCCAGCAGCTCGCGGACCCAAGGGCTTGGGGAGCTGTTTTTT. Its protein is CASSSRTQGLGELFF.

In the case of this clone: Distinct nucleotide sequences in the sample also encode this CDR3. The rearrangement joins TRBV29-1 to TRBJ1-2; 7 bases match TRBD1. The CDR3 length is 12 residues. The junction had 5 bases not matched to a gene; V was cut back by 6 bases and J by 4 bases. Germline assignment: CDR1 SQVTM and CDR2 ANQGSEA. For the CDR3, the DNA is TGCAGCGTGCGACAGGGCGCCTATGGCTACACCTTC. The encoded protein is CSVRQGAYGYTF.

J is TRBJ1-2 and V is TRBV30; TRBD1 agrees at 7 bases. V was clipped by 5 bases and J by 7 bases; unmatched bases: 7. CDR1 GTSNPN and CDR2 SVGIG come from the germline V gene (reference sequence). The CDR3 has 12 amino acids. The CDR3 here is CAWDRDARGYTF. The DNA of the CDR3 is TGTGCCTGGGACAGGGATGCTCGTGGCTACACCTTC.

This clone was seen only a few times. This chain links TRBV7-2 with TRBJ1-3; TRBD1 agrees at 10 bases. Germline CDR1 is SGHTA and CDR2 is FQGNSA. CDR3 length: 15 residues. The V gene end was trimmed by 3 bases and the J gene end by 8 bases; junction bases not matched to a gene: 7. DNA for the CDR3: TGTGCCAGCAGCTTCTCCGGGACAGGGGTTTACACCATATATTTT. This translates into CASSFSGTGVYTIYF.

The rearrangement links TRBV5-1 to TRBJ2-2; perhaps TRBD1 as D (6 bases). The CDR3 is made up of 15 amino acids. Deletions cut 3 bases from V and 3 bases from J, with 12 bases between. Looked up from germline, CDR1 is SGHRS and CDR2 is YFSETQ. Here the CDR3 reads CASSSGQTHTGELFF. CDR3 bases: TGCGCCAGCAGCTCGGGACAAACCCACACCGGGGAGCTGTTTTTT.

This clone was counted only a few times. CDR3 DNA: TGCAGCGCCGGGGGGCGCCAGGGTAAAAACATTCAGTACTTC. Translating gives CSAGGRQGKNIQYF. The chain uses TRBV29-1 and TRBJ2-4, with D maybe TRBD2 (7 bases). The V gene lost 7 bases and the J gene lost 4 bases, with 17 bases spanning the gap. The CDR3 length is 14 residues. Germline V CDR1 and CDR2: SQVTM, ANQGSEA.

This chain uses TRBV11-2 with TRBJ1-1; D call uncertain. Trimming removed 2 bases from V and 4 bases from J, with 11 bases in between. CDR1 SGHAT and CDR2 FQNNGV come from the germline V gene. CDR3 size: 14 residues. CDR3: CASSLSEGFTEAFF. CDR3 in DNA: TGTGCCAGCAGCTTATCAGAAGGGTTCACTGAAGCTTTCTTT.

The chain couples TRBV15 to TRBJ1-6; a possible D gene is TRBD1 (5 bases). The V end was cut by 0 bases, the J end by 9 bases, with 9 bases between. The CDR3 is made up of 14 amino acids. Germline V CDR1 and CDR2: LNHNV, YYDKDF (reference sequence). Here the CDR3 reads CATSRETEGSPLHF. CDR3 DNA: TGTGCCACCAGCAGAGAGACAGAAGGTTCACCCCTCCACTTT.